The rows below give T cell receptor beta chains drawn from one sample of a study of a mutant IDH1 vaccine in newly diagnosed glioma. No antigen has been assigned to these receptors. Measured with immunoSEQ multiplex PCR; TCRdb has only the in-frame clones, and not every one. The data contain approximately 56,000 clones, over 70% of them seen just once; the ten biggest clones take up around 5%. Sequenced material: PBMCs, taken from a glioma patient whose treatment included an IDH1 peptide vaccine. The receptors were gathered from a man aged 50-59 years with glioma. The CDR3 runs from the conserved cysteine through the conserved F or W. D genes are given only for firm matches. Expanded clones are given a class, and other clones once, few, many or no size at all.

clone_size cdr3_length j_call d_call v_call cdr3_aa cdr3_nt
few 15 TRBJ2-7 TRBD1 TRBV5-1 CASSLGGTGVHEQYF TGCGCCAGCAGCCTCGGAGGGACAGGGGTCCACGAGCAGTACTTC
. 13 TRBJ2-7 TRBD1 TRBV6-5 CASSGGQTYEQYF TGTGCCAGCAGTGGGGGACAGACCTACGAGCAGTACTTC
. 16 TRBJ2-3 TRBD2 TRBV28 CASSQLTSGGTDTQYF TGTGCCAGCAGTCAACTGACTAGCGGGGGCACAGATACGCAGTATTTT
. 14 TRBJ2-7 . TRBV5-6 CASSLLQASYEQYF TGTGCCAGCAGCTTGCTTCAGGCCTCCTACGAGCAGTACTTC
. 14 TRBJ2-7 . TRBV5-1 CASSLDTGNYEQYF TGCGCCAGCAGCTTGGATACAGGAAACTACGAGCAGTACTTC
. 17 TRBJ2-2 . TRBV4-1 CASSQGLLGWNTGELFF TGCGCCAGCAGCCAAGGACTACTTGGGTGGAACACCGGGGAGCTGTTTTTT
. 13 TRBJ1-3 . TRBV12-5 CASGPAGGNTIYF TGTGCTAGTGGTCCCGCCGGGGGGAACACCATATATTTT
. 14 TRBJ2-7 . TRBV2 CASTAQGRSYEQYF TGTGCCAGCACTGCACAGGGAAGGTCCTACGAGCAGTACTTC
few 15 TRBJ2-1 . TRBV7-9 CASNKPGGDSNEQFF TGTGCCAGCAACAAGCCCGGAGGGGACAGCAATGAGCAGTTCTTC
. 14 TRBJ2-7 . TRBV5-8 CASSRRDGPYEQYF TGTGCCAGCAGCCGCCGGGACGGACCCTACGAGCAGTACTTC
once 13 TRBJ2-5 . TRBV9 CASSEGLGETQYF TGTGCCAGCAGCGAGGGCCTCGGGGAGACCCAGTACTTC
. 12 TRBJ2-1 . TRBV9 CASSVQGGKQFF TGTGCCAGCAGCGTCCAAGGGGGGAAGCAGTTCTTC
. 15 TRBJ1-2 . TRBV30 CAWSVVAYTNYGYTF TGTGCCTGGAGTGTAGTAGCATATACTAACTATGGCTACACCTTC
. 15 TRBJ2-5 TRBD1 TRBV7-2 CASSQGTGGEETQYF TGTGCCAGCAGCCAGGGGACAGGGGGCGAAGAGACCCAGTACTTC
. 14 TRBJ2-1 . TRBV5-6 CASNLGGPGNEQFF TGTGCCAGCAACCTGGGGGGTCCTGGCAATGAGCAGTTCTTC
. 14 TRBJ2-2 . TRBV30 CAFPRQRGNGELFF TGTGCCTTCCCCCGACAGAGGGGAAACGGGGAGCTGTTTTTT
. 11 TRBJ2-1 . TRBV7-9 CASSRDLLKFF TGTGCCAGCAGCAGGGACCTCCTTAAGTTCTTC